Listed below are T cell receptor beta chains from one sample, sequenced in a study of blood T cell repertoires in COVID-19. The data were produced by immunoSEQ multiplex PCR, yet TCRdb's version contains in-frame clones alone and is incomplete. The sample records hundreds of thousands of clones, 65% to 85% being singletons. The sequenced sample was peripheral blood. The receptor set was obtained from a woman aged 30 to 39 with COVID-19, enrolled during active disease. Both conserved end residues are part of each CDR3. The D gene is left open where the match is weak. Some rows mark clone size as missing; the rest say once, few, many or name a class of expanded clone.

.	TRBV5-4	once	TRBJ2-5	CASNLFGGEETQYF	TGTGCCAGCAACCTTTTTGGAGGGGAAGAGACCCAGTACTTC
TRBD1	TRBV7-7	medium-sized	TRBJ2-2	CASSQGQGITGELFF	TGTGCCAGCAGCCAGGGACAGGGCATCACCGGGGAGCTGTTTTTT
.	TRBV12-3/TRBV12-4	.	TRBJ2-7	CASSPPRGREQYF	TGTGCCAGCAGTCCTCCACGGGGTCGCGAGCAGTACTTC
TRBD1	TRBV19	.	TRBJ1-1	CASGQEKLNTEAFF	TGTGCCAGCGGACAGGAGAAATTGAACACTGAAGCTTTCTTT
.	TRBV4-3	.	TRBJ2-6	CASSQRGLRDSQFWANVLTF	TGCGCCAGCAGCCAACGAGGCCTTCGCGACAGTCAGTTCTGGGCCAACGTCCTGACTTTC
TRBD2	TRBV6-2/TRBV6-3	.	TRBJ2-1	CASSGEGLAGYNEQFF	TGTGCCAGCAGTGGCGAAGGACTAGCGGGATACAATGAGCAGTTCTTC
TRBD1	TRBV5-1	once	TRBJ2-3	CASRDGTGSDTQYF	TGCGCCAGCAGGGACGGGACAGGGTCTGATACGCAGTATTTT
.	TRBV9	.	TRBJ1-3	CASEDSGNTIYF	TGTGCCAGCGAGGACTCTGGAAACACCATATATTTT
.	TRBV15	.	TRBJ2-1	CATSRLAGGIFNEQFF	TGTGCCACCAGCAGACTAGCCGGAGGGATTTTCAATGAGCAGTTCTTC
TRBD2	TRBV5-4	few	TRBJ2-2	CASSSGTSGSGTGELFF	TGTGCCAGCAGCTCCGGAACTAGCGGGAGCGGAACCGGGGAGCTGTTTTTT
.	TRBV5-6	once	TRBJ1-5	CASSRGWTENQPQHF	TGTGCCAGCAGCAGGGGGTGGACCGAGAATCAGCCCCAGCATTTT
.	TRBV6-6	.	TRBJ1-5	CASRRKPGQGAINQPQHF	TGTGCCAGCAGACGAAAACCGGGACAAGGGGCCATCAATCAGCCCCAGCATTTT
TRBD2	TRBV9	.	TRBJ2-3	CASSGGLAPIDTQYF	TGTGCCAGCAGCGGGGGACTAGCCCCCATAGATACGCAGTATTTT
.	TRBV2	.	TRBJ1-3	CASSPTGSSGNTIYF	TGTGCCAGCAGCCCAACAGGGAGCTCTGGAAACACCATATATTTT
TRBD1	TRBV18	.	TRBJ2-1	CASSRQGVGNEQFF	TGTGCCAGCTCACGACAGGGGGTAGGGAATGAGCAGTTCTTC
TRBD2	TRBV5-6	.	TRBJ2-1	CASITRTSGVRGNEQFF	TGTGCCAGCATCACCAGGACTAGCGGGGTTAGAGGGAATGAGCAGTTCTTC
.	TRBV7-9	.	TRBJ2-5	CASSPGSHQETQYF	TGTGCCAGCAGCCCGGGGAGCCACCAAGAGACCCAGTACTTC
TRBD2	TRBV5-4	.	TRBJ2-3	CASSLRLAGGSSDTQYF	TGTGCCAGCAGCCTACGACTAGCGGGGGGTTCATCAGATACGCAGTATTTT
.	TRBV7-2	few	TRBJ1-5	CASSLRGNQPQHF	TGTGCCAGCAGCTTAAGAGGGAATCAGCCCCAGCATTTT
.	TRBV29-1	.	TRBJ2-7	CSATQGRGYEQYF	TGCAGCGCAACCCAGGGTCGAGGCTACGAGCAGTACTTC
.	TRBV11-2	.	TRBJ2-6	CASSPQDWQSGANVLTF	TGTGCCAGCAGCCCCCAGGACTGGCAATCTGGGGCCAACGTCCTGACTTTC
.	TRBV6-1	.	TRBJ1-2	CASSEGRGNYGYTF	TGTGCCAGCAGTGAAGGGCGGGGCAACTATGGCTACACCTTC
TRBD1	TRBV5-1	.	TRBJ2-3	CASSGQGSDTQYF	TGCGCCAGCTCTGGACAGGGTTCAGATACGCAGTATTTT
TRBD2	TRBV9	.	TRBJ2-7	CASSVGTSVDYEQYF	TGTGCCAGCAGCGTAGGAACTAGCGTAGACTACGAGCAGTACTTC
.	TRBV3-1/TRBV3-2	once	TRBJ2-1	CASSQLGVYNEQFF	TGTGCCAGCAGCCAACTTGGAGTCTACAATGAGCAGTTCTTC
TRBD2	TRBV9	.	TRBJ2-1	CASSVGGLGENEQFF	TGTGCCAGCAGCGTAGGTGGACTAGGGGAGAATGAGCAGTTCTTC
TRBD1	TRBV6-1	.	TRBJ2-5	CASSEVGTGVRQETQYF	TGTGCCAGCAGTGAAGTGGGGACAGGGGTGAGACAAGAGACCCAGTACTTC
.	TRBV7-9	few	TRBJ2-5	CASSSQETQYF	TGTGCCAGCAGCTCTCAAGAGACCCAGTACTTC
.	TRBV11-2	.	TRBJ2-7	CASSSGVQEQYF	TGTGCCAGCAGCTCAGGGGTCCAGGAGCAGTACTTC
.	TRBV11-2	.	TRBJ2-7	CASSDRQGLPYEQYF	TGTGCCAGCAGCGACCGACAAGGCCTCCCCTACGAGCAGTACTTC
TRBD2	TRBV24-1	.	TRBJ2-3	CATSPGGAGTDTQYF	TGTGCCACCTCACCCGGGGGGGCAGGCACAGATACGCAGTATTTT
.	TRBV5-5	.	TRBJ2-5	CASSLLDRPQETQYF	TGTGCCAGCAGCTTGTTAGACAGGCCCCAAGAGACCCAGTACTTC
.	TRBV6-6	.	TRBJ1-2	CASSYSGLPGYTF	TGTGCCAGCAGTTACTCGGGCCTCCCGGGGTACACCTTC
.	TRBV24-1	.	TRBJ2-3	CATSDSFGVSEGTQYF	TGTGCCACCAGTGATTCCTTTGGGGTTTCGGAGGGTACGCAGTATTTT
.	TRBV4-1	.	TRBJ2-3	CASSQERSPLTDTQYF	TGCGCCAGCAGCCAAGAAAGGAGTCCTCTCACAGATACGCAGTATTTT
.	TRBV7-2	.	TRBJ1-1	CASSLGRGGTEAFF	TGTGCCAGCAGCTTAGGGCGGGGCGGCACTGAAGCTTTCTTT
TRBD1	TRBV2	.	TRBJ2-3	CASSEGVRGQGDTQYF	TGTGCCAGCAGTGAAGGAGTCAGGGGGCAGGGAGATACGCAGTATTTT
TRBD1	TRBV27	.	TRBJ1-2	CASSSDRFYGYTF	TGTGCCAGCAGTTCGGACAGGTTCTATGGCTACACCTTC